This entry lists 15 T cell receptor beta chains sequenced from one sample in a study of human T cells and chemical hapten exposure. MiXCR, run by TCRdb on the RACE reads, gives a single entry per CDR3 protein. Among about 37,000 distinct CDR3 sequences listed, 5.5% to 8% were seen once. The time point denotes: patch test 1, 2 weeks after DPC sensitization. Treatment of the sample: therapeutic diphenylcyclopropenone sensitization with weekly scalp DPC. Unfractionated whole blood was the source from which total RNA was extracted. The sample in question was whole blood, obtained in connection with sensitization to the hapten diphenylcyclopropenone (DPC). These receptors were collected from a woman under 40 with alopecia areata. Some clones in this sample may be carry-over from other donors' samples.

This clonotype was detected a few times. V and J are TRBV14 and TRBJ2-1, with unresolved D. Germline CDR1 SGHDN, CDR2 FVKESK. This CDR3 has 13 amino acids. The V end lost 0 bases, the J end lost 4 bases, and 4 bases lay between the germline ends. CDR3 region: CASSQEGYNEQFF. The CDR3 DNA follows: TGTGCCAGCAGCCAAGAGGGGTACAATGAGCAGTTCTTC.

This sequence joins TRBV7-8 and TRBJ1-5, with TRBD1 matching 8 bases. Looked up from germline, CDR1 is SGHVS and CDR2 is FQNEAQ. Trimming at V came to 1 base and at J to 5 bases, leaving 4 bases not matched to a gene. CDR3 length: 15 residues. CDR3 sequence reads: CASSLGAGGHQPQHF. CDR3 nucleotides: TGTGCCAGCAGCTTAGGGGCAGGGGGCCATCAGCCCCAGCATTTT.

This clonotype was counted between two and nine times. V is TRBV3-1 and J is TRBJ2-3, with 9 positions matching TRBD1. Losses at the gene ends were 3 bases for V and 2 bases for J; bases not matched to a gene: 3. Looked up from germline, CDR1 is LGHDT and CDR2 is YNNKEL (reference sequence). The CDR3 extends over 15 amino acids. CDR3 residues: CASSHGTGFTDTQYF. CDR3 nucleotide sequence: TGTGCCAGCAGCCACGGGACAGGGTTCACAGATACGCAGTATTTT.

The chain combines TRBV19 with TRBJ1-1; 8 bases map to TRBD1. CDR3 size: 13 residues. From germline, CDR1 is LNHDA and CDR2 SQIVND (reference sequence). J was trimmed by 1 base and V by 9 bases; bases with no gene match: 4. CDR3 coding DNA: TGTGCCAGCAAGGGGACAGGGAACACTGAAGCTTTCTTT. Protein product: CASKGTGNTEAFF.

The V gene is TRBV3-1, the J gene TRBJ2-6; perhaps TRBD2 as D (5 bases). V was cut by 2 bases and J by 0 bases, with 11 bases left in between. CDR1 is LGHDT and CDR2 is YNNKEL in the germline V gene (reference sequence). The CDR3 spans 17 residues. The CDR3 is CASSQSHGLSGANVLTF. Here the CDR3 DNA reads TGTGCCAGCAGCCAATCGCACGGACTCTCTGGGGCCAACGTCCTGACTTTC. Filled out from reference TRBV3-1 and TRBJ2-6, the complete variable domain reads DTAVSQTPKYLVTQMGNDKSIKCEQNLGHDTMYWYKQDSKKFLKIMFSYNNKELIINETVPNRFSPKSPDKAHLNLHINSLELGDSAVYFCASSQSHGLSGANVLTFGAGSRLTVL.

CDR3 coding DNA: TGTGCCAGCTCACCAAGACGGGACACCTACAATGAGCAGTTCTTC. Translating gives CASSPRRDTYNEQFF. This rearrangement joins TRBV18 to TRBJ2-1, with D perhaps matching TRBD1 (6 bases). CDR1 is KGHSH and CDR2 is LQKENI in the germline V gene. The CDR3 covers 15 residues. V lost 2 bases to trimming and J lost 2 bases, with 10 bases between them.

The table lists this clonotype with a few counts. V usage is TRBV5-6 and J usage is TRBJ1-5; weak D call: TRBD1 (6 bases). Germline values: CDR1 SGHDT, CDR2 YYEEEE. V shed 3 bases and J shed 3 bases, with 10 bases lying between them. This CDR3 has 14 amino acids. The CDR3 DNA is TGTGCCAGCAGCTCGGACAGTCTCAATCAGCCCCAGCATTTT. Amino acids: CASSSDSLNQPQHF.

This clonotype has at least ten counts. J is TRBJ2-7 and V is TRBV18; D gene ambiguous. The CDR3 extends over 12 amino acids. The V end was cut by 8 bases, the J end by 2 bases, with 10 bases between. Germline V gene sequence: CDR1 KGHSH, CDR2 LQKENI. This CDR3 is CASRDGTYEQYF. CDR3 bases: TGTGCCAGCCGAGACGGAACCTACGAGCAGTACTTC.

This clonotype was found many times. An end of the junction differs from the germline gene, which may be a read error. The J gene is TRBJ1-1, the V gene TRBV9; the D gene is possibly TRBD1 (6 bases). From germline, CDR1 is SGDLS and CDR2 YYNGEE. This CDR3 is 15 amino acids long. CDR3 residues: CASNVDPDSNTEAFF. The CDR3 region has the DNA TGTGCCAGCAACGTAGATCCGGACAGTAACACTGAAGCTTTCTTT.

In this sample, this clonotype turned up many times. V usage is TRBV2 and J usage is TRBJ2-3; the D is unclear. V lost 3 bases, J lost 8 bases, and 12 bases lay in between. The CDR3 contains 13 residues. Germline V gene sequence: CDR1 SNHLY, CDR2 FYNNEI. In DNA form, the CDR3 reads TGTGCCAGCAGTGACGTTAGTTTTGGTACGCAGTATTTT. It is translated as CASSDVSFGTQYF.

This clonotype was seen more than once but under ten times. The V and J genes are TRBV7-2 and TRBJ2-5, with 9 bases aligning to TRBD2. The germline gives CDR1 SGHTA, CDR2 FQGNSA. The junction had 11 bases not matched to a gene; V was cut back by 5 bases and J by 4 bases. The CDR3 spans 16 residues. The CDR3 region has the DNA TGTGCCAGCAGCCAGCGTCTGGGCGGGGGGGCAGAGACCCAGTACTTC. Protein sequence: CASSQRLGGGAETQYF.

In its sample, this clonotype was seen a few times. This chain joins TRBV10-3 and TRBJ1-1, with 10 bases aligning to TRBD1. Trimming cost V 11 bases and J 6 bases; bases outside gene matches: 9. The germline gives CDR1 ENHRY, CDR2 SYGVKD. The CDR3 has 13 amino acids. The CDR3 region has the DNA TGTGCCGTCCGGGACAGGGGAATAGCTGAAGCTTTCTTT. Protein sequence: CAVRDRGIAEAFF.

CDR3 sequence (DNA): TGCAGTGCTAGTTCCGGGGGGTCCCCTAGCACAGATACGCAGTATTTT. This gives the protein CSASSGGSPSTDTQYF. The chain combines TRBV20-1 with TRBJ2-3, with 7 nucleotides matching TRBD2. Germline CDR1 reads DFQATT; CDR2 reads SNEGSKA (reference sequence). The V segment lost 3 bases and the J segment 0 bases; nucleotides outside the gene matches: 9. The CDR3 consists of 16 residues.

Many counts were recorded for this clonotype. V gene TRBV6-2 or TRBV6-3 combines with J gene TRBJ1-1; the D gene is possibly TRBD1 (5 bases). Germline V gene lookup returns CDR1 MNHEY and CDR2 SVGEGT. Trimming shortened V by 6 bases and J by 4 bases, and 15 bases separated the two germline ends. This CDR3 spans 14 amino acids. The CDR3: CASSRDRQFTEAFF. The CDR3 DNA sequence: TGTGCCAGCAGCCGAGACAGACAGTTCACTGAAGCTTTCTTT.

This clonotype was detected ten times or more. The chain has TRBV9 and TRBJ2-3; 14 bases match TRBD2. This CDR3 is 16 amino acids long. The germline V gene has CDR1 SGDLS and CDR2 YYNGEE. Germline trimming cut 4 bases from V and 7 bases from J; bases unmatched to any gene: 8. The CDR3 here is CASSPPGTSGGHTQYF. The CDR3 DNA sequence: TGTGCCAGCAGCCCCCCCGGGACTAGCGGGGGACATACGCAGTATTTT. Using reference TRBV9 and TRBJ2-3 for the parts outside the CDR3, the full variable domain is DSGVTQTPKHLITATGQRVTLRCSPRSGDLSVYWYQQSLDQGLQFLIQYYNGEERAKGNILERFSAQQFPDLHSELNLSSLELGDSALYFCASSPPGTSGGHTQYFGPGTRLTVL.